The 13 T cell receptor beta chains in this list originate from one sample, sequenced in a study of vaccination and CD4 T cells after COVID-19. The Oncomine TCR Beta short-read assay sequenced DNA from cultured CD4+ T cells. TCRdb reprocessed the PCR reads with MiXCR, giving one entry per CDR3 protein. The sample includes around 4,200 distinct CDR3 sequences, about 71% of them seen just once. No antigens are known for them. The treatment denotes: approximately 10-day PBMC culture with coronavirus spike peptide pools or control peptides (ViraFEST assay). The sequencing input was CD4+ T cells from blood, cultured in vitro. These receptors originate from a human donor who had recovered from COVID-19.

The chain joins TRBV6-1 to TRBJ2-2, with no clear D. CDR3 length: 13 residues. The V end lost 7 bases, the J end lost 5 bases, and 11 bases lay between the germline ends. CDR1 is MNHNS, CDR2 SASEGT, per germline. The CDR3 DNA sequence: TGTGCCAGCACCATTTTTGCAACCGGGGAGCTGTTTTTT. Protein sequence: CASTIFATGELFF.

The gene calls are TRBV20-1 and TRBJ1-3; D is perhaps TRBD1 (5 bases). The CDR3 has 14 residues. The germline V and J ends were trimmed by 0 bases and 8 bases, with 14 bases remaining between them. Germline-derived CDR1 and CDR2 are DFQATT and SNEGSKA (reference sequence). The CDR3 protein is CSARDLGLRDTIYF. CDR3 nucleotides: TGCAGTGCTAGAGATCTGGGGCTGAGGGACACCATATATTTT.

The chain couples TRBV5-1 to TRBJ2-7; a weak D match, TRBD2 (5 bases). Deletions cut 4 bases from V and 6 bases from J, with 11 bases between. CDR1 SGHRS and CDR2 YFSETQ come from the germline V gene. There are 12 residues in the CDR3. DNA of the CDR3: TGCGCCAGCAGCCCCGGACTGATCGAGCAGTACTTC. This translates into CASSPGLIEQYF.

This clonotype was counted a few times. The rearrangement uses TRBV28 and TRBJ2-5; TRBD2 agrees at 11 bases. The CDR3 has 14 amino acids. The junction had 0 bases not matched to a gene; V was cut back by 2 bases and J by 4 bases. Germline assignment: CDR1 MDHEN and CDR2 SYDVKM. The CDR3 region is CASSLLAGGETQYF. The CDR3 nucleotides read TGTGCCAGCAGTTTACTAGCGGGGGGAGAGACCCAGTACTTC.

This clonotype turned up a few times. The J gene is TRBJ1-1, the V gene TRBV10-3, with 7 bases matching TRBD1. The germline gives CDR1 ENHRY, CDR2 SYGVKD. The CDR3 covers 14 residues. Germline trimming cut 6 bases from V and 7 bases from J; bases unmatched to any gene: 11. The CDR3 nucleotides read TGTGCCATCAGCCCAACAGGGGTTAAGGATGAAGCTTTCTTT. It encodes CAISPTGVKDEAFF.

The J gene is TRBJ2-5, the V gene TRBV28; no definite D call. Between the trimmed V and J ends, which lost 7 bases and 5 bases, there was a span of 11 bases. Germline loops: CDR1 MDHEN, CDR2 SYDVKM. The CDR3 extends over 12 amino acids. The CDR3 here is CASNTLGETQYF. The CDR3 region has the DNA TGTGCCAGCAATACGTTGGGGGAGACCCAGTACTTC.

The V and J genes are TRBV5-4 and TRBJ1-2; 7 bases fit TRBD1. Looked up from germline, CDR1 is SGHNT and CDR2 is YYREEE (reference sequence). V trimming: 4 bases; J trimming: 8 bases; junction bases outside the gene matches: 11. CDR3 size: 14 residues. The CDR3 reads CASSTAGQRRGYTF. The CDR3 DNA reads TGTGCCAGCAGCACGGCGGGACAGCGGAGGGGCTACACCTTC.

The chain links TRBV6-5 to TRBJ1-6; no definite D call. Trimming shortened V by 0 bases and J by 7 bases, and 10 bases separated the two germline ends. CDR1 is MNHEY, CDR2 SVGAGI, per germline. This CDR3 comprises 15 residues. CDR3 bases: TGTGCCAGCAGTTACTCGAAAGGTGGCAATTCACCCCTCCACTTT. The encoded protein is CASSYSKGGNSPLHF.

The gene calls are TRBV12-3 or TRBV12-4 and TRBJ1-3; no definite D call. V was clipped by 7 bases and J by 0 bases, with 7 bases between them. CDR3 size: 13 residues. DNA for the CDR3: TGTGCCAGCATCCTCGGCTCTGGAAACACCATATATTTT. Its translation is CASILGSGNTIYF.

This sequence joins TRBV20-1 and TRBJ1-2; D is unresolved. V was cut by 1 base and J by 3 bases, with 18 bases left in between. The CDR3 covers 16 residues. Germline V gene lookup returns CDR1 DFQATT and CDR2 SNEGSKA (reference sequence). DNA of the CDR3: TGCAGTGCTAGAGCGGTTGGGGAAGCCCACGACTATGGCTACACCTTC. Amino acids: CSARAVGEAHDYGYTF.

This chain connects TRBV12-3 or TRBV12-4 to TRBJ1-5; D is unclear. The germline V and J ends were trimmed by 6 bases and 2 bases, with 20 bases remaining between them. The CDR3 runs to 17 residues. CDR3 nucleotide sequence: TGTGCCAGCAGGACTCACAATTCGGCGGACCGCAATCAGCCCCAGCATTTT. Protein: CASRTHNSADRNQPQHF.

For the CDR3, the DNA is TGTGCCAGCAGCCCCGGAGGGGCGGTCACTGAAGCTTTCTTT. Protein sequence: CASSPGGAVTEAFF. This sequence joins TRBV3-1 and TRBJ1-1; possibly TRBD1 for D (5 bases). CDR3 length equals 14 residues. V shed 4 bases and J shed 4 bases, with 13 bases lying between them. Germline CDR1 and CDR2: LGHDT and YNNKEL (reference sequence).

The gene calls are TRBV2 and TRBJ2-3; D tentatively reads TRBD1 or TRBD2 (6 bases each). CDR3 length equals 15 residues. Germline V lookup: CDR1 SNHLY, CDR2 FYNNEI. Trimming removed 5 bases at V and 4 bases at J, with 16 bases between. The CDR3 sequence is CASSWGATVADTQYF. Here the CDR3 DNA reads TGTGCCAGCAGTTGGGGGGCCACCGTGGCAGATACGCAGTATTTT.